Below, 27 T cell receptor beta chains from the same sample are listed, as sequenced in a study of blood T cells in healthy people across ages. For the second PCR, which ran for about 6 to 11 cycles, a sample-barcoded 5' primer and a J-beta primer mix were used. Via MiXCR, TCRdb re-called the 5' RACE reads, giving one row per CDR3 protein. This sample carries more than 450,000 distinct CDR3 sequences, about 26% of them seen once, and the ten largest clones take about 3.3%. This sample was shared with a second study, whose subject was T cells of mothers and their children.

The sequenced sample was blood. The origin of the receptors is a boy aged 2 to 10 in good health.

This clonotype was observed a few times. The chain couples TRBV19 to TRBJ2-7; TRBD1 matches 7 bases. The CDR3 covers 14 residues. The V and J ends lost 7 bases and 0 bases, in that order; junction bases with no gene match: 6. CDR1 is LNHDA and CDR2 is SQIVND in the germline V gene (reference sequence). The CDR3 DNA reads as TGTGCCAGTAAGGGGGACAGAAGCTCCTACGAGCAGTACTTC. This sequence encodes CASKGDRSSYEQYF.

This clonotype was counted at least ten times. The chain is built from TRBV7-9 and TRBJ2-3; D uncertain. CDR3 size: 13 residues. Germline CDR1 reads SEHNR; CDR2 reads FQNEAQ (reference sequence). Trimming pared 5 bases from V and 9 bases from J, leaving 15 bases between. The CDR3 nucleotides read TGTGCCAGCAGCCCAGGTTCCCAGCGCACGCAGTATTTT. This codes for CASSPGSQRTQYF.

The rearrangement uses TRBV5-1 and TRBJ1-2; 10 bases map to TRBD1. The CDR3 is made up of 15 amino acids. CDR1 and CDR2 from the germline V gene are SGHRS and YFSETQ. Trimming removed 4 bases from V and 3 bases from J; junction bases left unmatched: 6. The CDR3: CASSPGTGADYGYTF. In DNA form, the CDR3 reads TGCGCCAGCAGCCCCGGGACAGGGGCAGACTATGGCTACACCTTC.

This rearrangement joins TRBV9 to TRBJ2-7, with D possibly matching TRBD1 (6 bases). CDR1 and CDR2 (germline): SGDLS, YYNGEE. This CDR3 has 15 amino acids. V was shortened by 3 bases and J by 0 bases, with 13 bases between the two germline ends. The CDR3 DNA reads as TGTGCCAGCAGCGCTGGACAGTCCTCCTCCTACGAGCAGTACTTC. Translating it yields CASSAGQSSSYEQYF. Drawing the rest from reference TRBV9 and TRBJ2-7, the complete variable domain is DSGVTQTPKHLITATGQRVTLRCSPRSGDLSVYWYQQSLDQGLQFLIQYYNGEERAKGNILERFSAQQFPDLHSELNLSSLELGDSALYFCASSAGQSSSYEQYFGPGTRLTVT.

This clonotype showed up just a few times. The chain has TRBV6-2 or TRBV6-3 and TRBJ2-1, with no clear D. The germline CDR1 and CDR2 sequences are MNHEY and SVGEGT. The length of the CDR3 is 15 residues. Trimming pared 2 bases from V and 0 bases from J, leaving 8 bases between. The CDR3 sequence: CASSYRKSSYNEQFF. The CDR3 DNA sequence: TGTGCCAGCAGTTACAGAAAGAGCTCCTACAATGAGCAGTTCTTC.

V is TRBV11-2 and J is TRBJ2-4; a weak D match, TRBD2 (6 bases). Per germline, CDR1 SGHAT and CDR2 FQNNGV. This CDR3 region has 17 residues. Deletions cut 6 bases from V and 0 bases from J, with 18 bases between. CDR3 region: CASRSMRPRGAKNIQYF. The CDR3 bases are TGTGCCAGCAGATCCATGCGGCCGCGGGGAGCCAAAAACATTCAGTACTTC.

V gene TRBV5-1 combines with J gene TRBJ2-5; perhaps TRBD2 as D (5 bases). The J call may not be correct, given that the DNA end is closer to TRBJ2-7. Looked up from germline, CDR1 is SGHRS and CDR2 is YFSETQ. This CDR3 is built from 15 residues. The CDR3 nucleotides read TGCGCCAGCAGCTTGTATGGACTGATTGACTACGAGCAGTACTTC. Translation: CASSLYGLIDYEQYF.

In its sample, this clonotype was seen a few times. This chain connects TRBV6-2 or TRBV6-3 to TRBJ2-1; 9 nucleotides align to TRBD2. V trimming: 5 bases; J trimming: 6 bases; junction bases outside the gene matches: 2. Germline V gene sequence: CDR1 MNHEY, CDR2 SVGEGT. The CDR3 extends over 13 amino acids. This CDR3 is CASSILAGNEQFF. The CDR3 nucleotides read TGTGCCAGCAGTATACTAGCGGGCAATGAGCAGTTCTTC.

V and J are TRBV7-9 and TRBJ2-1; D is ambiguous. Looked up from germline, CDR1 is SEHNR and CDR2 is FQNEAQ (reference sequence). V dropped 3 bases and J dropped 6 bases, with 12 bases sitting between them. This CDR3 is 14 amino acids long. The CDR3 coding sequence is TGTGCCAGCAGCTTGGTAAGGTCAGGCAATGAGCAGTTCTTC. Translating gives CASSLVRSGNEQFF.

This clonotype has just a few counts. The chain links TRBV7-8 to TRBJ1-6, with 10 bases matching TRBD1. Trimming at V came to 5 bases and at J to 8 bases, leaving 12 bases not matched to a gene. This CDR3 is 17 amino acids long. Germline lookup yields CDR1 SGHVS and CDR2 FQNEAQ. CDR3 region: CASSKLNRDRGDSPLHF. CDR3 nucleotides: TGTGCCAGCAGCAAACTAAACCGGGACAGGGGAGATTCACCCCTCCACTTT.

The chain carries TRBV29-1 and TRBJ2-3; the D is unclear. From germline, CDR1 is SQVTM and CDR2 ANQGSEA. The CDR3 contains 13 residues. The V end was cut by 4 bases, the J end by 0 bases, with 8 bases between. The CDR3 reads CSVVFSSTDTQYF. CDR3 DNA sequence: TGCAGCGTTGTTTTTAGCAGCACAGATACGCAGTATTTT.

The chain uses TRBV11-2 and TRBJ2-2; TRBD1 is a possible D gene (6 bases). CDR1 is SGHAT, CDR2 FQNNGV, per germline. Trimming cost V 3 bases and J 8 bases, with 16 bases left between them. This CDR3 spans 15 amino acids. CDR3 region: CASSFPQGSLGELFF. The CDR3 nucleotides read TGTGCCAGCAGCTTCCCACAGGGAAGTCTGGGGGAGCTGTTTTTT.

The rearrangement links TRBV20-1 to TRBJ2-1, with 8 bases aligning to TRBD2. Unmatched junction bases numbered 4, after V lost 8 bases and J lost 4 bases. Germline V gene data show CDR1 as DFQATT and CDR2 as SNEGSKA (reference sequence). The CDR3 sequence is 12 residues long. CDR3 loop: CSQLAGYNEQFF. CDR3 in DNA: TGCAGTCAGCTAGCGGGTTACAATGAGCAGTTCTTC.

The chain's CDR3 is CGSGDSYNEQFF. The CDR3 DNA reads as TGCGGTAGCGGGGATTCCTACAATGAGCAGTTCTTC. V gene TRBV20-1 combines with J gene TRBJ2-1; 8 positions agree with TRBD2. The CDR3 spans 12 residues. Germline values: CDR1 DFQATT, CDR2 SNEGSKA (reference sequence).

This CDR3 reads CASSLGVGGNWAMNTEAFF. CDR3 DNA sequence: TGTGCCAGCAGCTTAGGTGTGGGAGGGAATTGGGCAATGAACACTGAAGCTTTCTTT. The rearrangement uses TRBV7-9 and TRBJ1-1; D gene unclear. The V end was cut by 1 base, the J end by 0 bases, with 21 bases between. CDR3 length: 19 residues. Germline V CDR1 and CDR2: SEHNR, FQNEAQ (reference sequence).

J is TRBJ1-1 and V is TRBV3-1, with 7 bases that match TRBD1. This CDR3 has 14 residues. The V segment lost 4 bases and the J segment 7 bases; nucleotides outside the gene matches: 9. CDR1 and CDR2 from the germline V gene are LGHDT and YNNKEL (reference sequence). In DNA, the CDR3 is TGTGCCAGCAGCCCCCCGACAGGGCTGGTTGAAGCTTTCTTT. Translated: CASSPPTGLVEAFF.

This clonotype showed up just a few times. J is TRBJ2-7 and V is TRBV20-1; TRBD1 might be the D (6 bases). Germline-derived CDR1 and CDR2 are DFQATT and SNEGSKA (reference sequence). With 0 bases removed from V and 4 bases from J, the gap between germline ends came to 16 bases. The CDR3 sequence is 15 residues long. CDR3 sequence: CSARDGGGRGYEQYF. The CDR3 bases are TGCAGTGCTAGAGATGGGGGCGGTAGGGGGTACGAGCAGTACTTC.

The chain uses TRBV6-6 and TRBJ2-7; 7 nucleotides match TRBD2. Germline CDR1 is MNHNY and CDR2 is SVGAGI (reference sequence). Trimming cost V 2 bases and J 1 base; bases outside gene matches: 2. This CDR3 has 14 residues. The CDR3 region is CASSYGGVSYEQYF. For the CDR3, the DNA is TGTGCCAGCAGTTACGGGGGGGTGTCCTACGAGCAGTACTTC.

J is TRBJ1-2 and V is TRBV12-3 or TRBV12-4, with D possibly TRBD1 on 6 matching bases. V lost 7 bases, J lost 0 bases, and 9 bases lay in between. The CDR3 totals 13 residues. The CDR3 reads CASTYRANYGYTF. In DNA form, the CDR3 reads TGTGCCAGCACCTACAGGGCTAACTATGGCTACACCTTC.

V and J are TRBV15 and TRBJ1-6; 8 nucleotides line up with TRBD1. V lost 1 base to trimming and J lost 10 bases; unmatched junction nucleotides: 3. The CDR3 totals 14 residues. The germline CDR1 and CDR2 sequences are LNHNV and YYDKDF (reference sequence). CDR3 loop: CATSRGQGKSPLHF. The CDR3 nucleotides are TGTGCCACCAGCAGAGGACAGGGGAAATCACCCCTCCACTTT.

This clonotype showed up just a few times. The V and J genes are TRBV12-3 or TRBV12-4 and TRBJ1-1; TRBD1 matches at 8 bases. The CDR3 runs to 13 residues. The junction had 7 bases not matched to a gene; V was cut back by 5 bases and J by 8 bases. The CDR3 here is CASSNRGLGEAFF. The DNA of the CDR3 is TGTGCCAGCAGTAACAGGGGGTTGGGAGAAGCTTTCTTT.

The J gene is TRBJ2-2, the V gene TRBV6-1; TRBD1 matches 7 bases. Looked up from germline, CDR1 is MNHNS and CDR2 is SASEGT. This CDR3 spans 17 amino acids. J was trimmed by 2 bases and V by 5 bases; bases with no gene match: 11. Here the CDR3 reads CASSPYRGPSNTGELFF. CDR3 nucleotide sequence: TGTGCCAGCAGTCCATACAGGGGCCCTAGTAACACCGGGGAGCTGTTTTTT.

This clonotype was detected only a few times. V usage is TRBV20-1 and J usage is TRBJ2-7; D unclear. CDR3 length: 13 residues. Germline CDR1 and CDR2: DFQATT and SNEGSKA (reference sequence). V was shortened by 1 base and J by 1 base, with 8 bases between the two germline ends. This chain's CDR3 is CSARGGSSYEQYF. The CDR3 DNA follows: TGCAGTGCTAGAGGCGGCAGTTCCTACGAGCAGTACTTC.

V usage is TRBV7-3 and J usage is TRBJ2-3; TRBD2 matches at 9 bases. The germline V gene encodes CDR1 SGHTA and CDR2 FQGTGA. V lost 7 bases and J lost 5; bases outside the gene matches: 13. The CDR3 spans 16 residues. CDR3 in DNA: TGTGCCAGCAACGAAGAGGGTTGGACTAGCGAAGATACGCAGTATTTT. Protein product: CASNEEGWTSEDTQYF.

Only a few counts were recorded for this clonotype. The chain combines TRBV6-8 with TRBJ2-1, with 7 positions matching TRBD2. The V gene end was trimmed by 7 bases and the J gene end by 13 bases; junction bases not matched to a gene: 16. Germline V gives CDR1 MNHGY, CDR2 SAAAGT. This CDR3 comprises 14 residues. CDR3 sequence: CASIPGVAGPYQFF. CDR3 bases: TGTGCCAGCATCCCTGGGGTAGCGGGCCCTTATCAGTTCTTC.

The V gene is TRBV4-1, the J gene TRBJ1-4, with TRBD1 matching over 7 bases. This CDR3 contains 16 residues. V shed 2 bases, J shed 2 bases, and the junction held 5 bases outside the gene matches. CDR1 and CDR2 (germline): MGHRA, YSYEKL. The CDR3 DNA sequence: TGCGCCAGCAGCCAACCGACAGGGTATACTAATGAAAAACTGTTTTTT. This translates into CASSQPTGYTNEKLFF.

Written as DNA, the CDR3 is TGCAGTGCTAGTGAGGAGGTAGATACGCAGTATTTT. Protein sequence: CSASEEVDTQYF. The rearrangement links TRBV20-1 to TRBJ2-3, with D possibly TRBD2 on 5 matching bases. The CDR3 sequence is 12 residues long. V lost 3 bases and J lost 5, with 9 bases in between. Germline CDR1 and CDR2: DFQATT and SNEGSKA (reference sequence).